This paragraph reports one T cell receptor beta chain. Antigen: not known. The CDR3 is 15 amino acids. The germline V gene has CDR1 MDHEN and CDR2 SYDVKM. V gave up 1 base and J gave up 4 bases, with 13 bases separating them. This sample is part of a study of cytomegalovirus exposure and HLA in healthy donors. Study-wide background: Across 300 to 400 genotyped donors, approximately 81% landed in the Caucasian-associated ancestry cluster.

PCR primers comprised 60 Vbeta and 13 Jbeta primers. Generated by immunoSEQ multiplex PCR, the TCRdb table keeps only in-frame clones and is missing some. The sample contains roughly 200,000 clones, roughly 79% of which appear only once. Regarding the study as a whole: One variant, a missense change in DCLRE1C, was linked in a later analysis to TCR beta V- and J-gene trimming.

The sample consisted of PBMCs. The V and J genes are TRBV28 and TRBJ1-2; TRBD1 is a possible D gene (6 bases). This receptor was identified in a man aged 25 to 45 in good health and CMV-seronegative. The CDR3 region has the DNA TGTGCCAGCAGTTTATCGGGGACATCTTTCTATGGCTACACCTTC. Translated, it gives CASSLSGTSFYGYTF.